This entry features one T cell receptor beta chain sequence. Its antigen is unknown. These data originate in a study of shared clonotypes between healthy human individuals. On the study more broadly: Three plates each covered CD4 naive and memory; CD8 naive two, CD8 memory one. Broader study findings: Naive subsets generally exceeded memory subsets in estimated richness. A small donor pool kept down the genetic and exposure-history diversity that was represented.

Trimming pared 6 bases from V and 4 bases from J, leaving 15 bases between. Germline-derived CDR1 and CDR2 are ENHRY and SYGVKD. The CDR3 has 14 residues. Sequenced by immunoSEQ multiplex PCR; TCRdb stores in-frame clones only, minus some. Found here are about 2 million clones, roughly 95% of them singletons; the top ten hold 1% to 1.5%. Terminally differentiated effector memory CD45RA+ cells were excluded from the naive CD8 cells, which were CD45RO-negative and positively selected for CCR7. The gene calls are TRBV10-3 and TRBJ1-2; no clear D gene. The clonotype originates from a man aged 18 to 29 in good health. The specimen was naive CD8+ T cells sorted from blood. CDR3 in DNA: TGTGCCATCAGCCCTGGCGGGCAGGTCTATGGCTACACCTTC. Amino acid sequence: CAISPGGQVYGYTF.